What follows describes a single T cell receptor (beta chain). Its specific antigen is unknown. Base qualities are not at hand, and no much larger clone is one base apart. From its cysteine to its phenylalanine, the CDR3 spans 15 amino acids. Of the read, only the CDR3 DNA is kept; its 45 bases are in frame from base 1. CDR1 and CDR2 are read off the germline V gene as SGHNT and YENEEA. V trim: 3 bases; J trim: 1 base; unmatched bases: 3. Enrolling through a virtual design, the prospective study's participants ranged in age from about 18 to 100 years and lived across more than 20 United States geographic areas. In the prospective study, participants were assigned to cohorts based on the clinical history participants reported in a screening survey and a study questionnaire. Exposed participants were defined as having been in contact with someone with a PCR-confirmed or clinician-diagnosed COVID-19 case within 2 weeks of study entry. In the prospective study, whole blood, serum and a nasopharyngeal or oropharyngeal swab were collected from each participant by mobile phlebotomists. Over a roughly two-month period, participants in the prospective study had the option of providing additional blood draws and questionnaires. Prospective study blood samples were shipped either frozen or at room temperature before DNA extraction.

These data are taken from a study of blood T cell repertoires in COVID-19 (dated by TCRdb to about 2020). Some background on the complete study: Collaborator samples came from the United States, Italy and Spain and covered acute and convalescent phases of COVID-19. The prospective study material was composed of cDNA or gDNA derived from T cells, B-cell-depleted T cells, or PBMCs. The dataset comprised deeply sampled blood TCRbeta repertoires from subjects exposed to, actively infected with, or recovered from COVID-19. The repertoires were released in a freely available public database meant as a resource for research on the immune response to SARS-CoV-2. Samples came from the ongoing ImmuneRACE study (first 160 participants) plus 1,254 subjects from 6 global collaborators. Nearly every sample came with metadata listing a de-identified subject ID, COVID-19 status, age in years and sex. Where HLA class I and class II types were available, the types were taken from metadata supplied by the sample provider, not from assay-based typing.

Study-wide conclusions, independent of this receptor: Clinical and demographic metadata were provided uncurated, with the amount varying by source and participant.

TCRbeta CDR3 regions were amplified from genomic DNA by means of the immunoSEQ Assay, a bias-controlled multiplex PCR. The study's processing was this. The number of nucleated cells in each sample was estimated by amplification of reference gene primers within the assay. To quantify the absolute abundance of each unique TCRbeta CDR3 rearrangement, sequence reads were collapsed and filtered. For each sample, productive Simpson clonality was calculated as the square root of Simpson's diversity index across productive rearrangements. The table comes from immuneACCESS by way of TCRdb, which keeps in-frame sequences with V and J called. Part of the clones is missing from these tables; in studies checked, under half for an unresolved V gene and the rest for unknown reasons. V and J calls and clone size are those listed in that table; D and trimming were worked out from the DNA. In this sample the table shows 200,000 to 250,000 clones, about 87% of which occur a single time. Roughly 3.7% of the sample is held by the ten biggest clonotypes.

Sample: PBMCs or T cells enriched from blood (not recorded which). The chain couples TRBV11-3 to TRBJ2-3; a stretch of 8 junction bases matches TRBD2. The clonotype comes from a woman aged 25 to 39 who had been exposed to COVID-19. The nucleotide sequence is given as TGTGCCAGCAGCTTCGGGGGGGGCTGCACAGATACGCAGTATTTT. Its product reads: CASSFGGGCTDTQYF.